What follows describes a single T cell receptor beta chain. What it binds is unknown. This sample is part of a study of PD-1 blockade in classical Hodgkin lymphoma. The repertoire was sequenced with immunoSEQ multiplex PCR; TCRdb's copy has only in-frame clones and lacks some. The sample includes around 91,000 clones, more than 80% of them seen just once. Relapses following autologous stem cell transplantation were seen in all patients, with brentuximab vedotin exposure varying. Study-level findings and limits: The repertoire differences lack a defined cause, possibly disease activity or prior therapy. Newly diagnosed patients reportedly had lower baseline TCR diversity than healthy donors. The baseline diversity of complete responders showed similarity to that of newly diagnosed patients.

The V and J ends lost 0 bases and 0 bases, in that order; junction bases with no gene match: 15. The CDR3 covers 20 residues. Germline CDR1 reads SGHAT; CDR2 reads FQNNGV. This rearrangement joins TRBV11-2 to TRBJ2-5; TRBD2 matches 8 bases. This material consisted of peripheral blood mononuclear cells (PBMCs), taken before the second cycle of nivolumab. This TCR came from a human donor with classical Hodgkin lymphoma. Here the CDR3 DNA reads TGTGCCAGCAGCTTAGAGGTCGGTAGCGGGACCTTTACCTACCAAGAGACCCAGTACTTC. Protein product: CASSLEVGSGTFTYQETQYF.